These 5 T cell receptor beta chains came from one sample sequenced in a study of identical twins. TCRdb reanalysed the 5' RACE reads using MiXCR and keeps one entry per CDR3 protein. The sample consists of 350,000 to 600,000 distinct CDR3 sequences, approximately 15% of them appearing once. Another study also made use of these data, one on yellow fever vaccine responses in identical twins.

The source material was CD4+ T cells sorted from blood. Receptors originate from a young woman in good health.

CDR3 bases: TGTGCCAGCAGCTTAGAGCGAGGGACAGGGGGTACCTACGAGCAGTACTTC. Its protein product is CASSLERGTGGTYEQYF. The gene calls are TRBV7-9 and TRBJ2-7; 11 bases are shared with TRBD1. The germline CDR1 and CDR2 sequences are SEHNR and FQNEAQ (reference sequence). V lost 1 base and J lost 2; bases outside the gene matches: 7. The CDR3 has 17 residues.

This clonotype was found many times. The chain uses TRBV10-3 and TRBJ2-1, with 11 bases lining up with TRBD1. CDR3 size: 15 residues. CDR1 is ENHRY and CDR2 is SYGVKD in the germline V gene. Unmatched junction bases numbered 7, after V lost 7 bases and J lost 5 bases. In nucleotides, the CDR3 is TGTGCCATCAATTTAGGACAGGGGGCCCACAATGAGCAGTTCTTC. Protein: CAINLGQGAHNEQFF.

This clonotype was observed a handful of times. The chain has TRBV10-1 and TRBJ2-2; a weak D match, TRBD1 (6 bases). This CDR3 contains 17 residues. Germline loops: CDR1 WNHNN, CDR2 SYGVQD (reference sequence). Trimming removed 8 bases at V and 5 bases at J, with 24 bases between. The CDR3 is CASPGPRGVRKTGELFF. The CDR3 coding sequence is TGCGCCAGCCCGGGACCCAGGGGTGTCCGAAAAACCGGGGAGCTGTTTTTT.

In this sample, this clonotype turned up many times. The rearrangement joins TRBV18 to TRBJ2-2; no reliable D call. V was shortened by 0 bases and J by 1 base, with 6 bases between the two germline ends. Germline CDR1 reads KGHSH; CDR2 reads LQKENI. The CDR3 loop spans 15 amino acids. The CDR3 region is CASSPPAGNTGELFF. The CDR3 DNA is TGTGCCAGCTCACCACCGGCAGGGAACACCGGGGAGCTGTTTTTT.

The V call is TRBV28, the J call TRBJ2-1; tentatively, D is TRBD1 (6 bases). V dropped 4 bases and J dropped 4 bases, with 14 bases sitting between them. The CDR3 has 15 residues. From germline, CDR1 is MDHEN and CDR2 SYDVKM. The CDR3 loop is CASSSATGSYNEQFF. The CDR3 DNA reads TGTGCCAGCAGTTCCGCGACAGGTTCTTACAATGAGCAGTTCTTC.